This is a list of T cell receptor beta chains from one sample in a study of beta chain features in type 1 diabetes. Sequencing used immunoSEQ multiplex PCR; TCRdb keeps in-frame clones, though not all of them. The sample includes 500,000 to 800,000 clones, 12% of them seen just once. Sequenced sample: naive CD4+ T cells from blood. These TCRs come from a man in his thirties or forties with type 1 diabetes. Both conserved end residues are part of each CDR3. D genes are given only for firm matches. Not every row has a clone size; where given, it reads once, few, many or a size class.

d_call: NA
j_call: TRBJ1-1
clone_size: few
v_call: TRBV5-8
cdr3_length: 15
cdr3_aa: CASSLQTGAQSEAFF
cdr3_nt: TGTGCCAGCAGCTTGCAAACAGGCGCGCAGTCCGAAGCTTTCTTT

d_call: NA
j_call: TRBJ1-4
clone_size: NA
v_call: TRBV9
cdr3_length: 13
cdr3_aa: CASSVGIDEKLFF
cdr3_nt: TGTGCCAGCAGCGTCGGGATTGATGAAAAACTGTTTTTT

d_call: TRBD1
j_call: TRBJ2-7
clone_size: NA
v_call: TRBV5-4
cdr3_length: 17
cdr3_aa: CASQAAGTGTSPYEQYF
cdr3_nt: TGTGCCAGTCAAGCCGCCGGGACAGGGACAAGTCCCTACGAGCAGTACTTC

d_call: NA
j_call: TRBJ2-5
clone_size: NA
v_call: TRBV5-1
cdr3_length: 13
cdr3_aa: CASTHNTQETQYF
cdr3_nt: TGCGCCAGCACCCACAACACCCAAGAGACCCAGTACTTC

d_call: TRBD2
j_call: TRBJ2-5
clone_size: few
v_call: TRBV11-3
cdr3_length: 17
cdr3_aa: CASRAGTSGGTEETQYF
cdr3_nt: TGTGCCAGCAGGGCCGGGACTAGCGGGGGGACCGAAGAGACCCAGTACTTC

d_call: TRBD1
j_call: TRBJ1-1
clone_size: few
v_call: TRBV29-1
cdr3_length: 11
cdr3_aa: CSVEGTGEAFF
cdr3_nt: TGCAGCGTTGAGGGGACAGGGGAAGCTTTCTTT

d_call: NA
j_call: TRBJ2-4
clone_size: few
v_call: TRBV7-9
cdr3_length: 14
cdr3_aa: CASSSQAGENIQYF
cdr3_nt: TGTGCCAGCAGCTCCCAAGCAGGGGAAAACATTCAGTACTTC

d_call: TRBD1
j_call: TRBJ1-2
clone_size: NA
v_call: TRBV30
cdr3_length: 13
cdr3_aa: CAWAPGTDYGYTF
cdr3_nt: TGTGCCTGGGCGCCCGGGACAGACTATGGCTACACCTTC

d_call: NA
j_call: TRBJ1-1
clone_size: NA
v_call: TRBV7-2
cdr3_length: 16
cdr3_aa: CASSLAGQILNTEAFF
cdr3_nt: TGTGCCAGCAGCTTAGCAGGACAGATACTTAACACTGAAGCTTTCTTT

d_call: NA
j_call: TRBJ2-4
clone_size: few
v_call: TRBV29-1
cdr3_length: 13
cdr3_aa: CSVEESSKNIQYF
cdr3_nt: TGCAGCGTTGAAGAGTCAAGCAAAAACATTCAGTACTTC

d_call: NA
j_call: TRBJ2-2
clone_size: NA
v_call: TRBV4-2
cdr3_length: 18
cdr3_aa: CASSPKKGQGSNTGELFF
cdr3_nt: TGTGCCAGCAGCCCCAAAAAGGGGCAGGGGTCGAACACCGGGGAGCTGTTTTTT

d_call: NA
j_call: TRBJ2-5
clone_size: NA
v_call: TRBV5-4
cdr3_length: 14
cdr3_aa: CASSLGQRQETQYF
cdr3_nt: TGTGCCAGCAGCTTGGGACAGAGACAAGAGACCCAGTACTTC

d_call: NA
j_call: TRBJ2-1
clone_size: few
v_call: TRBV29-1
cdr3_length: 12
cdr3_aa: CSVEETISEQFF
cdr3_nt: TGCAGCGTCGAGGAGACGATAAGTGAGCAGTTCTTC

d_call: NA
j_call: TRBJ2-7
clone_size: NA
v_call: TRBV7-2
cdr3_length: 11
cdr3_aa: CASSDTYEQYF
cdr3_nt: TGTGCCAGCAGCGACACCTACGAGCAGTACTTC

d_call: TRBD1
j_call: TRBJ2-7
clone_size: few
v_call: TRBV28
cdr3_length: 15
cdr3_aa: CASSQSGGDGYEQYF
cdr3_nt: TGTGCCAGCAGCCAGTCAGGGGGCGACGGCTACGAGCAGTACTTC

d_call: NA
j_call: TRBJ1-2
clone_size: few
v_call: TRBV7-9
cdr3_length: 13
cdr3_aa: CASSLGTDYGYTF
cdr3_nt: TGTGCCAGCAGCTTAGGCACAGACTATGGCTACACCTTC

d_call: NA
j_call: TRBJ1-1
clone_size: NA
v_call: TRBV4-3
cdr3_length: 16
cdr3_aa: CASSQDHRRVNTEAFF
cdr3_nt: TGCGCCAGCAGCCAAGATCACAGGCGCGTAAACACTGAAGCTTTCTTT

d_call: NA
j_call: TRBJ1-5
clone_size: few
v_call: TRBV29-1
cdr3_length: 13
cdr3_aa: CSVAVVRNQPQHF
cdr3_nt: TGCAGCGTCGCAGTGGTTAGGAATCAGCCCCAGCATTTT

d_call: NA
j_call: TRBJ1-5
clone_size: NA
v_call: TRBV29-1
cdr3_length: 12
cdr3_aa: CSVAARDQPQHF
cdr3_nt: TGCAGCGTTGCCGCCAGAGATCAGCCCCAGCATTTT

d_call: NA
j_call: TRBJ2-7
clone_size: NA
v_call: TRBV4-3
cdr3_length: 15
cdr3_aa: CASSRLGTGIDEQYF
cdr3_nt: TGCGCCAGCAGCCGTCTCGGGACTGGAATTGACGAGCAGTACTTC

d_call: NA
j_call: TRBJ1-5
clone_size: NA
v_call: TRBV7-9
cdr3_length: 13
cdr3_aa: CASSLARGQPQHF
cdr3_nt: TGTGCCAGCAGCTTAGCCCGGGGTCAGCCCCAGCATTTT

d_call: NA
j_call: TRBJ1-1
clone_size: few
v_call: TRBV5-4
cdr3_length: 13
cdr3_aa: CASSLAQNTEAFF
cdr3_nt: TGTGCCAGCAGCTTGGCTCAGAACACTGAAGCTTTCTTT

d_call: NA
j_call: TRBJ1-5
clone_size: NA
v_call: TRBV27
cdr3_length: 15
cdr3_aa: CASSLRGAERQPQHF
cdr3_nt: TGTGCCAGCAGCCTTAGGGGGGCTGAACGTCAGCCCCAGCATTTT

d_call: TRBD2
j_call: TRBJ2-2
clone_size: few
v_call: TRBV11-2
cdr3_length: 14
cdr3_aa: CASSLAGELGELFF
cdr3_nt: TGTGCCAGCAGCCTAGCGGGGGAACTCGGGGAGCTGTTTTTT

d_call: NA
j_call: TRBJ1-5
clone_size: few
v_call: TRBV30
cdr3_length: 13
cdr3_aa: CAWSREDNQPQHF
cdr3_nt: TGTGCCTGGAGCAGGGAGGACAATCAGCCCCAGCATTTT

d_call: NA
j_call: TRBJ2-3
clone_size: NA
v_call: TRBV5-1
cdr3_length: 15
cdr3_aa: CASSPTVGNTDTQYF
cdr3_nt: TGCGCCAGCAGCCCTACGGTCGGGAACACAGATACGCAGTATTTT

d_call: NA
j_call: TRBJ2-6
clone_size: NA
v_call: TRBV4-3
cdr3_length: 17
cdr3_aa: CASSQEGLAAGANVLTF
cdr3_nt: TGCGCCAGCAGCCAAGAAGGCTTGGCCGCTGGGGCCAACGTCCTGACTTTC

d_call: NA
j_call: TRBJ2-1
clone_size: few
v_call: TRBV18
cdr3_length: 17
cdr3_aa: CASSPFMGEPTYNEQFF
cdr3_nt: TGTGCCAGCTCACCGTTTATGGGTGAACCTACCTACAATGAGCAGTTCTTC

d_call: NA
j_call: TRBJ2-3
clone_size: NA
v_call: TRBV4-3
cdr3_length: 19
cdr3_aa: CASSQEFPNGSPSTDTQYF
cdr3_nt: TGCGCCAGCAGCCAAGAGTTCCCTAACGGCAGCCCTAGCACAGATACGCAGTATTTT

d_call: TRBD1
j_call: TRBJ1-1
clone_size: NA
v_call: TRBV27
cdr3_length: 13
cdr3_aa: CASSQDRATEAFF
cdr3_nt: TGTGCCAGCAGTCAGGACAGGGCGACTGAAGCTTTCTTT

d_call: TRBD2
j_call: TRBJ2-5
clone_size: few
v_call: TRBV25-1
cdr3_length: 17
cdr3_aa: CASSDPSGTSGGETQYF
cdr3_nt: TGTGCCAGCAGTGACCCTTCCGGGACTAGCGGGGGAGAGACCCAGTACTTC

d_call: NA
j_call: TRBJ2-2
clone_size: few
v_call: TRBV20-1
cdr3_length: 10
cdr3_aa: CSALAGELFF
cdr3_nt: TGCAGTGCTTTGGCCGGGGAGCTGTTTTTT

d_call: NA
j_call: TRBJ2-5
clone_size: NA
v_call: TRBV5-1
cdr3_length: 13
cdr3_aa: CASSLVRQETQYF
cdr3_nt: TGCGCCAGCAGCTTGGTCAGACAAGAGACCCAGTACTTC

d_call: NA
j_call: TRBJ1-5
clone_size: few
v_call: TRBV6-6
cdr3_length: 13
cdr3_aa: CASSGRGDQPQHF
cdr3_nt: TGTGCCAGCAGTGGGAGGGGGGATCAGCCCCAGCATTTT

d_call: NA
j_call: TRBJ1-2
clone_size: NA
v_call: TRBV28
cdr3_length: 14
cdr3_aa: CASSLRTDGGGYTF
cdr3_nt: TGTGCCAGCAGTTTACGGACTGATGGGGGTGGCTACACCTTC

d_call: TRBD1
j_call: TRBJ1-6
clone_size: NA
v_call: TRBV7-2
cdr3_length: 16
cdr3_aa: CASSRGTGGANSPLHF
cdr3_nt: TGTGCCAGCTCTCGAGGGACAGGGGGCGCGAATTCACCCCTCCACTTT

d_call: TRBD2
j_call: TRBJ2-3
clone_size: NA
v_call: TRBV29-1
cdr3_length: 14
cdr3_aa: CSVGTSGALDTQYF
cdr3_nt: TGCAGCGTCGGGACTAGCGGGGCCTTAGATACGCAGTATTTT

d_call: NA
j_call: TRBJ2-7
clone_size: few
v_call: TRBV7-2
cdr3_length: 14
cdr3_aa: CASSPNVGLYEQYF
cdr3_nt: TGTGCCAGCAGCCCGAACGTGGGGCTCTACGAGCAGTACTTC

d_call: TRBD1
j_call: TRBJ1-3
clone_size: few
v_call: TRBV29-1
cdr3_length: 13
cdr3_aa: CSVTGGSGNTIYF
cdr3_nt: TGCAGCGTGACAGGGGGGTCTGGAAACACCATATATTTT

d_call: NA
j_call: TRBJ2-2
clone_size: NA
v_call: TRBV4-3
cdr3_length: 14
cdr3_aa: CASSQDPLSGELFF
cdr3_nt: TGCGCCAGCAGCCAAGATCCCTTATCCGGGGAGCTGTTTTTT

d_call: NA
j_call: TRBJ2-4
clone_size: few
v_call: TRBV7-2
cdr3_length: 17
cdr3_aa: CASSLSLTGLAKNIQYF
cdr3_nt: TGTGCCAGCAGCTTATCGCTGACAGGCCTAGCCAAAAACATTCAGTACTTC

d_call: NA
j_call: TRBJ2-6
clone_size: few
v_call: TRBV7-6
cdr3_length: 15
cdr3_aa: CASSPRTDGANVLTF
cdr3_nt: TGTGCCAGCAGCCCCCGAACAGACGGGGCCAACGTCCTGACTTTC

d_call: NA
j_call: TRBJ1-6
clone_size: NA
v_call: TRBV6-6
cdr3_length: 16
cdr3_aa: CASTLSRVGNNSPLHF
cdr3_nt: TGTGCCAGCACCCTCAGCAGGGTGGGGAATAATTCACCCCTCCACTTT

d_call: NA
j_call: TRBJ1-6
clone_size: NA
v_call: TRBV25-1
cdr3_length: 17
cdr3_aa: CASSDLVGSSYNSPLHF
cdr3_nt: TGTGCCAGCAGCGATTTAGTAGGGAGCTCCTATAATTCACCCCTCCACTTT

d_call: TRBD1
j_call: TRBJ2-7
clone_size: few
v_call: TRBV4-3
cdr3_length: 14
cdr3_aa: CASSREQGPYEQYF
cdr3_nt: TGCGCCAGCAGCCGAGAACAGGGGCCCTACGAGCAGTACTTC

d_call: TRBD1
j_call: TRBJ2-5
clone_size: NA
v_call: TRBV25-1
cdr3_length: 18
cdr3_aa: CASLIRDRGSFAGETQYF
cdr3_nt: TGTGCCAGTTTGATCCGGGACAGGGGAAGTTTTGCCGGAGAGACCCAGTACTTC

d_call: NA
j_call: TRBJ2-2
clone_size: NA
v_call: TRBV9
cdr3_length: 14
cdr3_aa: CASSVAGNTGELFF
cdr3_nt: TGTGCCAGCAGCGTAGCCGGGAACACCGGGGAGCTGTTTTTT

d_call: TRBD1
j_call: TRBJ1-2
clone_size: few
v_call: TRBV19
cdr3_length: 13
cdr3_aa: CASRNRGREGYTF
cdr3_nt: TGTGCCAGTAGGAACAGGGGGCGCGAAGGCTACACCTTC

d_call: TRBD1
j_call: TRBJ2-7
clone_size: few
v_call: TRBV14
cdr3_length: 12
cdr3_aa: CASSRSGQLQYF
cdr3_nt: TGTGCCAGCAGCCGATCGGGACAGCTCCAGTACTTC

d_call: NA
j_call: TRBJ1-5
clone_size: few
v_call: TRBV2
cdr3_length: 15
cdr3_aa: CASSQQGLSNQPQHF
cdr3_nt: TGTGCCAGCAGTCAGCAGGGGCTGAGCAATCAGCCCCAGCATTTT

d_call: TRBD1
j_call: TRBJ2-2
clone_size: few
v_call: TRBV9
cdr3_length: 15
cdr3_aa: CASSVGTGFSGELFF
cdr3_nt: TGTGCCAGCAGCGTCGGGACAGGGTTTTCCGGGGAGCTGTTTTTT

d_call: NA
j_call: TRBJ1-4
clone_size: few
v_call: TRBV27
cdr3_length: 13
cdr3_aa: CASRRQGNEKLFF
cdr3_nt: TGTGCCAGCAGGCGTCAGGGCAATGAAAAACTGTTTTTT

d_call: NA
j_call: TRBJ1-4
clone_size: NA
v_call: TRBV30
cdr3_length: 13
cdr3_aa: CAWSVGGSEKLFF
cdr3_nt: TGTGCCTGGAGTGTAGGGGGTAGCGAAAAACTGTTTTTT

d_call: NA
j_call: TRBJ1-2
clone_size: NA
v_call: TRBV2
cdr3_length: 10
cdr3_aa: CASSRDGYTF
cdr3_nt: TGTGCCAGCAGTCGAGATGGCTACACCTTC

d_call: NA
j_call: TRBJ2-3
clone_size: few
v_call: TRBV6-4
cdr3_length: 15
cdr3_aa: CASSQTPGSTDTQYF
cdr3_nt: TGTGCCAGCAGTCAGACACCGGGGAGCACAGATACGCAGTATTTT